These 31 T cell receptor beta chains originate from one sample sequenced in a study of Ad26.COV2.S vaccination and SARS-CoV-2 variants. Assay: immunoSEQ multiplex PCR; the TCRdb copy retains only in-frame clones and omits some. The sample carries roughly 300,000 clones, approximately 86% recorded once. This sample's treatment: about 20 received Ad26.COV2.S at low or high dose, single or two shots; 5 received placebo; per-sample allocation not given. Sample collection was performed on day 63 after the first vaccine or placebo injection. Material: peripheral blood, obtained in a trial of Ad26.COV2.S vaccine versus placebo. These receptor sequences come from a person between 18 and 65 years old who received the Ad26.COV2.S COVID-19 vaccine or a placebo.

V is TRBV30 and J is TRBJ2-1; 10 bases are shared with TRBD2. The CDR3 covers 13 residues. In germline, CDR1 is GTSNPN, CDR2 SVGIG (reference sequence). V lost 4 bases and J lost 3; bases outside the gene matches: 0. The CDR3 nucleotides read TGTGCCTGGACTAGCGGGGGCTACAATGAGCAGTTCTTC. Amino acids: CAWTSGGYNEQFF.

With regard to this clone: The junction differs from germline at one of its ends, possibly a read error. J is TRBJ2-5 and V is TRBV6-6; 7 positions match TRBD1. CDR1 MNHNY and CDR2 SVGAGI come from the germline V gene (reference sequence). The CDR3 spans 15 residues. The CDR3 protein is CASSNSDRNQETQYF. CDR3 nucleotides: TGTGCCAGCAGTAACTCGGACAGGAACCAAGAGACCCAGTACTTC.

The chain combines TRBV2 with TRBJ1-1; D not certain. Germline V lookup: CDR1 SNHLY, CDR2 FYNNEI. The CDR3 is 14 residues long. Trimming took 1 base from V and 5 from J, leaving 11 bases between them. The DNA for the CDR3 is TGTGCCAGCAGTGAAGGCGACTGGGGAACTGAAGCTTTCTTT. Its translation: CASSEGDWGTEAFF.

A single count supports this clone. This chain uses TRBV7-3 with TRBJ2-2; no definite D call. The CDR3 has 13 amino acids. The V and J ends lost 5 bases and 7 bases respectively, with 11 bases between them. The germline gives CDR1 SGHTA, CDR2 FQGTGA. The CDR3 here is CASSPPLSGELFF. The CDR3 nucleotides read TGTGCCAGCAGCCCCCCTTTGAGCGGGGAGCTGTTTTTT.

This sequence joins TRBV4-2 and TRBJ1-6; D is ambiguous. Germline CDR1 and CDR2: LGHNA and YNFKEQ. The CDR3 totals 18 residues. V shed 1 base and J shed 5 bases, with 18 bases lying between them. The CDR3 DNA is TGTGCCAGCAGCCAAGGACTTTCGGGGTTCGGTCATAATTCACCCCTCCACTTT. Its protein is CASSQGLSGFGHNSPLHF.

The chain links TRBV15 to TRBJ1-6; 10 bases fit TRBD1. CDR1 and CDR2 from the germline V gene are LNHNV and YYDKDF (reference sequence). The ends lost 0 bases at V and 10 bases at J; junction bases unmatched: 9. CDR3 length: 17 amino acids. The CDR3 DNA reads as TGTGCCACCAGCAGAGATCGGGGACAGGGGCCCGGATCACCCCTCCACTTT. Its protein product is CATSRDRGQGPGSPLHF. Looking up the rest from reference TRBV15 and TRBJ1-6 gives the full variable domain: DAMVIQNPRYQVTQFGKPVTLSCSQTLNHNVMYWYQQKSSQAPKLLFHYYDKDFNNEADTPDNFQSRRPNTSFCFLDIRSPGLGDTAMYLCATSRDRGQGPGSPLHFGNGTRLTVT.

The sample holds a few counts of this clone. The chain couples TRBV4-1 to TRBJ1-1; D is unclear. CDR3 length equals 14 residues. The germline V gene encodes CDR1 MGHRA and CDR2 YSYEKL. Deletions cut 4 bases from V and 2 bases from J, with 11 bases between. Here the CDR3 DNA reads TGCGCCAGCAGCCGGAATCAACCCAACACTGAAGCTTTCTTT. The encoded protein is CASSRNQPNTEAFF.

The chain combines TRBV7-6 with TRBJ2-7; D uncertain. The germline CDR1 and CDR2 sequences are SGHVS and FNYEAQ. The CDR3 contains 15 residues. V gave up 1 base and J gave up 0 bases, with 10 bases separating them. The CDR3 nucleotides are TGTGCCAGCAGCTTAGGGCAGAACCCCTCCTACGAGCAGTACTTC. Amino acids: CASSLGQNPSYEQYF.

The chain links TRBV5-1 to TRBJ1-4; maybe TRBD1 (5 bases). In germline, CDR1 is SGHRS, CDR2 YFSETQ. V was clipped by 0 bases and J by 8 bases, with 11 bases between them. There are 14 residues in the CDR3. DNA of the CDR3: TGCGCCAGCAGCTTGGCCCGCAGGGACGAAAAACTGTTTTTT. Its protein is CASSLARRDEKLFF.

This chain links TRBV10-2 with TRBJ2-4; D unclear. The ends were cut back, 3 bases at V and 1 base at J, with 7 bases in the middle. This CDR3 has 14 amino acids. Germline CDR1 is WSHSY and CDR2 is SAAADI. The chain's CDR3 is CASSDGRAKNIQYF. CDR3 coding DNA: TGCGCCAGCAGTGATGGAAGGGCCAAAAACATTCAGTACTTC.

The chain recombines TRBV19 with TRBJ1-2, with TRBD1 matching 9 bases. Unmatched junction bases numbered 11, after V lost 6 bases and J lost 6 bases. Looked up from germline, CDR1 is LNHDA and CDR2 is SQIVND (reference sequence). The CDR3 runs 15 residues. The CDR3 spells CASSRDRASTDGYTF. As DNA, the CDR3 is TGTGCCAGTAGCCGGGACAGGGCTTCCACGGATGGCTACACCTTC.

This chain connects TRBV7-2 to TRBJ1-2; D perhaps matches TRBD1 (6 bases). The CDR3 covers 13 residues. The ends were cut back, 4 bases at V and 5 bases at J, with 11 bases in the middle. Germline V lookup: CDR1 SGHTA, CDR2 FQGNSA. The CDR3 bases are TGTGCCAGCAGCTCCGGACAGCCGTATGGCTACACCTTC. As protein: CASSSGQPYGYTF.

This chain uses TRBV14 with TRBJ2-1, with TRBD2 matching 8 bases. The J segment lost 9 bases and the V segment lost 4 bases, leaving 8 bases of the junction unmatched. The V gene's germline CDR1 is SGHDN and CDR2 FVKESK. The CDR3 loop spans 14 amino acids. The DNA for the CDR3 is TGTGCCAGCAGCCCGACTAGCGTTGGTGGTGAGCAGTTCTTC. Its protein product is CASSPTSVGGEQFF.

V is TRBV27 and J is TRBJ1-2, with a weak D call TRBD1 (6 bases). There are 15 residues in the CDR3. The V end lost 5 bases, the J end lost 0 bases, and 13 bases lay between the germline ends. CDR1 is MNHEY, CDR2 SMNVEV, per germline (reference sequence). CDR3 nucleotides: TGTGCCAGCAGTCCTAACAGGGTTTCTAACTATGGCTACACCTTC. Translated, it gives CASSPNRVSNYGYTF.

J is TRBJ1-2 and V is TRBV19; D is perhaps TRBD1 (5 bases). The V end lost 7 bases, the J end lost 8 bases, and 17 bases lay between the germline ends. Germline assignment: CDR1 LNHDA and CDR2 SQIVND (reference sequence). There are 13 residues in the CDR3. CDR3 nucleotides: TGTGCCAGTACCGTCCGGGACGGTGAGGGCTACACCTTC. Its protein product is CASTVRDGEGYTF.

The genes are TRBV11-2 and TRBJ1-2; no firm D call. CDR1 is SGHAT, CDR2 FQNNGV, per germline. The CDR3 length is 13 residues. V shed 2 bases and J shed 5 bases, with 9 bases lying between them. CDR3 bases: TGTGCCAGCAGCTTACAGGATGGGTATGGCTACACCTTC. Its translation: CASSLQDGYGYTF.

The J gene is TRBJ2-5, the V gene TRBV7-2; 8 bases agree with TRBD1. J was trimmed by 5 bases and V by 5 bases; bases with no gene match: 7. CDR3 length: 14 residues. Germline V gives CDR1 SGHTA, CDR2 FQGNSA. The CDR3 nucleotides are TGTGCCAGCAGCGCACGGACAGGGAAGGAGACCCAGTACTTC. Protein: CASSARTGKETQYF.

V usage is TRBV7-9 and J usage is TRBJ2-3, with TRBD2 matching 11 bases. This CDR3 region has 17 residues. The V segment lost 5 bases and the J segment 3 bases; nucleotides outside the gene matches: 10. The V gene's germline CDR1 is SEHNR and CDR2 FQNEAQ (reference sequence). CDR3 in amino acids: CASSARIAGGLTDTQYF. The CDR3 DNA sequence: TGTGCCAGCAGCGCGAGGATAGCGGGGGGGCTAACAGATACGCAGTATTTT.

The table lists this clone with a count of one. The V call is TRBV6-5, the J call TRBJ2-1; 12 bases are a match to TRBD2. Losses at the gene ends were 5 bases for V and 4 bases for J; bases not matched to a gene: 3. The CDR3 runs to 15 residues. From germline, CDR1 is MNHEY and CDR2 SVGAGI. DNA for the CDR3: TGTGCCAGCAGTATAGGGACTAGCGGGTACAATGAGCAGTTCTTC. Protein: CASSIGTSGYNEQFF.

This clone was seen once. The gene calls are TRBV4-3 and TRBJ2-6; 11 bases match TRBD1. V trimming: 5 bases; J trimming: 2 bases; junction bases outside the gene matches: 17. This CDR3 spans 21 amino acids. Germline lookup yields CDR1 LGHNA and CDR2 YSLEER. The CDR3 DNA sequence: TGCGCCAGCAGCACAACGGACCTAACCGGGACAGGGGGTACTGGGGCCAACGTCCTGACTTTC. It yields the protein CASSTTDLTGTGGTGANVLTF.

V usage is TRBV5-1 and J usage is TRBJ1-2; D remains unclear. Trimming shortened V by 2 bases and J by 4 bases, and 12 bases separated the two germline ends. The CDR3 consists of 14 residues. Per germline, CDR1 SGHRS and CDR2 YFSETQ. The CDR3 coding sequence is TGCGCCAGCAGCTTAAATGGGGAGGTCTATGGCTACACCTTC. Its protein is CASSLNGEVYGYTF. The complete variable domain, with remaining parts taken from reference TRBV5-1 and TRBJ1-2, reads KAGVTQTPRYLIKTRGQQVTLSCSPISGHRSVSWYQQTPGQGLQFLFEYFSETQRNKGNFPGRFSGRQFSNSRSEMNVSTLELGDSALYLCASSLNGEVYGYTFGSGTRLTVV.

The J gene is TRBJ2-3, the V gene TRBV9; TRBD1 matches at 7 bases. This CDR3 region has 17 residues. Germline V lookup: CDR1 SGDLS, CDR2 YYNGEE. V dropped 4 bases and J dropped 0; count of bases not matched to a gene: 11. The CDR3 sequence: CASSHRSQGVSTDTQYF. The CDR3 DNA sequence: TGTGCCAGCAGCCATCGTAGTCAGGGGGTTAGCACAGATACGCAGTATTTT.

The chain has TRBV18 and TRBJ1-2, with D possibly being TRBD1 (6 bases). Trimming took off 11 bases at V and 2 bases at J, with 21 bases between the two ends. The CDR3 is made up of 15 amino acids. Germline V lookup: CDR1 KGHSH, CDR2 LQKENI. The CDR3 bases are TGTGCCGGCCAAGAGGGGGGGCGAACAAACTATGGCTACACCTTC. This codes for CAGQEGGRTNYGYTF.

J is TRBJ1-4 and V is TRBV3-1 (or the pseudogene TRBV3-2); TRBD1 might be the D (5 bases). The CDR3 has 15 residues. V lost 2 bases and J lost 7, with 14 bases in between. Germline CDR1 is LGHDT and CDR2 is YNNKEL (reference sequence). CDR3: CASSQRGASTEKLFF. The CDR3 DNA reads TGTGCCAGCAGCCAAAGGGGCGCTTCTACTGAAAAACTGTTTTTT.

In nucleotides, the CDR3 is TGTGCCACCAGCAGATGGACTGTCATGGGGGAGCAGTACTTC. Residues: CATSRWTVMGEQYF. The chain uses TRBV15 and TRBJ2-7, with D possibly TRBD2 on 5 matching bases. Germline lookup yields CDR1 LNHNV and CDR2 YYDKDF (reference sequence). The V end was cut by 2 bases, the J end by 7 bases, with 15 bases between. The CDR3 covers 14 residues.

The V and J genes are TRBV2 and TRBJ2-7; D not certain. Looked up from germline, CDR1 is SNHLY and CDR2 is FYNNEI. The CDR3 covers 12 residues. The V end was cut by 3 bases, the J end by 3 bases, with 6 bases between. Here the CDR3 DNA reads TGTGCCAGCAGTGACATGTTCTACGAGCAGTACTTC. Translating it yields CASSDMFYEQYF. The full variable domain, rest sourced from reference TRBV2 and TRBJ2-7, is EPEVTQTPSHQVTQMGQEVILRCVPISNHLYFYWYRQILGQKVEFLVSFYNNEISEKSEIFDDQFSVERPDGSNFTLKIRSTKLEDSAMYFCASSDMFYEQYFGPGTRLTVT.

The V call is TRBV11-2, the J call TRBJ2-7, with D unresolved. Germline CDR1 is SGHAT and CDR2 is FQNNGV. The CDR3 extends over 14 amino acids. The V end was cut by 0 bases, the J end by 1 base, with 7 bases between. This CDR3 is CASSLEIRSYEQYF. The CDR3 nucleotides are TGTGCCAGCAGCTTAGAAATCAGGTCCTACGAGCAGTACTTC.

This clone was detected a few times. The CDR3 here is CASRIGDQPQHF. The CDR3 DNA sequence: TGTGCCAGTCGAATAGGGGATCAGCCCCAGCATTTT. The rearrangement joins TRBV18 to TRBJ1-5, with a tentative D call TRBD1 (5 bases). The CDR3 is 12 amino acids. Germline values: CDR1 KGHSH, CDR2 LQKENI. Deletions cut 9 bases from V and 5 bases from J, with 11 bases between.

V is TRBV7-9 and J is TRBJ2-3; 14 bases match TRBD2. The germline CDR1 and CDR2 sequences are SEHNR and FQNEAQ (reference sequence). The CDR3 spans 19 residues. V gave up 5 bases and J gave up 5 bases; unmatched junction bases: 15. The CDR3 nucleotides are TGTGCCAGCAGCCTAAACGGACTAGCGGGGGGACTCACGGGAGATACGCAGTATTTT. Protein sequence: CASSLNGLAGGLTGDTQYF.

V and J are TRBV2 and TRBJ2-3, with D tentatively TRBD1 (6 bases). CDR1 and CDR2 from the germline V gene are SNHLY and FYNNEI. V was pared by 7 bases and J by 1 base, with 12 bases between. This CDR3 has 14 amino acids. DNA for the CDR3: TGTGCCAGCACCGATTCAGGGGGCACAGATACGCAGTATTTT. Translation: CASTDSGGTDTQYF.

The chain links TRBV3-1 (or the pseudogene TRBV3-2) to TRBJ1-6; 7 nucleotides agree with TRBD1. The V gene's germline CDR1 is LGHDT and CDR2 YNNKEL (reference sequence). This CDR3 region has 16 residues. Trimming at V came to 3 bases and at J to 9 bases, leaving 11 bases not matched to a gene. CDR3 amino acids: CASSQRQGPGGSPLHF. The CDR3 nucleotides read TGTGCCAGCAGCCAGAGACAGGGCCCTGGGGGTTCACCCCTCCACTTT.